Listed below are T cell receptor beta chains from one sample, sequenced in a study of control samples from healthy donors and cancer patients. Profiled with immunoSEQ multiplex PCR; TCRdb holds only in-frame clones, not every one. The sample includes over 100,000 clones, about nine tenths of them seen just once. Material: blood. The receptor set was obtained from a human donor in good health. The donor label of this sample is uncertain. CDR3s include the opening cysteine and the closing phenylalanine or tryptophan. A D gene is named only where the DNA matches it firmly. For some rows the clone size is stated as once, few or many, or as a class when expanded; others skip it.

d_call	v_call	j_call	clone_size	cdr3_nt	cdr3_aa
NA	TRBV6-6	TRBJ1-5	NA	TGTGCCAGCAAGAGGGTGGGTCGCGATCAGCCCCAGCATTTT	CASKRVGRDQPQHF
TRBD1	TRBV6-5	TRBJ2-2	NA	TGTGCCAGCAGTTACTTAGGACAGGGGGCTGCCGGGGAGCTGTTTTTT	CASSYLGQGAAGELFF
NA	TRBV18	TRBJ1-5	NA	TGTGCCAGCTCACCGCAGGTTTCCAATCAGCCCCAGCATTTT	CASSPQVSNQPQHF
NA	TRBV18	TRBJ1-6	NA	TGTGCCAGCTCACCACTCCCGCCGGGGGTTGAGAATTCACCCCTCCACTTT	CASSPLPPGVENSPLHF
NA	TRBV28	TRBJ1-2	NA	TGTGCCAGCAGCTCAAACTATGGCTACACCTTC	CASSSNYGYTF
NA	TRBV19	TRBJ1-3	NA	TGTGCCACCGCCAAGGAGGCTGGAAACACCATATATTTT	CATAKEAGNTIYF
TRBD1	TRBV14	TRBJ2-7	once	TGTGCCAGCAAACGGGACAGGAATTCCTACGAGCAGTACTTC	CASKRDRNSYEQYF
NA	TRBV29-1	TRBJ2-1	NA	TGCAGCGCTGACAGGAACAATGAGCAGTTCTTC	CSADRNNEQFF
NA	TRBV12-3/TRBV12-4	TRBJ2-1	NA	TGTGCCAGCAGTTGGGAAGGGGAGCAGTTCTTC	CASSWEGEQFF
TRBD2	TRBV6-2/TRBV6-3	TRBJ2-3	NA	TGTGCCAGCAGTTACTCCCGAAGGCTAGCGGAGGGCACAGATACGCAGTATTTT	CASSYSRRLAEGTDTQYF
NA	TRBV21-1	TRBJ1-1	NA	TGTGCCAGCAGCTACAGGGGGGGGAAAAACACTGAAGCTTTCTTT	CASSYRGGKNTEAFF
NA	TRBV19	TRBJ1-2	NA	TGTGCCAGTAGTCCACTCGAGGGCATTGGCTACACCTTC	CASSPLEGIGYTF
TRBD2	TRBV7-2	TRBJ2-2	NA	TGTGCCAGCAGCTTCGTAGCGGGGGCAAACACCGGGGAGCTGTTTTTT	CASSFVAGANTGELFF
NA	TRBV10-3	TRBJ1-1	NA	TGTGCCATCAGTGAGTCGATGACAGTGAACACTGAAGCTTTCTTT	CAISESMTVNTEAFF
NA	TRBV5-4	TRBJ2-3	NA	TGTGCCAGCAGCTTGGATGCTAGCAGGACAGATACGCAGTATTTT	CASSLDASRTDTQYF
NA	TRBV27	TRBJ1-2	NA	TGTGCCAGCAGTTTATTAATAGGAGGGAGTCAGGGTGGCTACACCTTC	CASSLLIGGSQGGYTF
TRBD1	TRBV27	TRBJ1-1	NA	TGTGCCAGCAGTCTAGAGGCGGGACAGGGGGCCTTGAACACTGAAGCTTTCTTT	CASSLEAGQGALNTEAFF
TRBD2	TRBV30	TRBJ2-3	NA	TGTGCCTGGGGGACTAGGGGAGATACGCAGTATTTT	CAWGTRGDTQYF
NA	TRBV6-1	TRBJ1-4	NA	TGTGCCAGCAGTGAAGAACGGGGTGAAAAACTGTTTTTT	CASSEERGEKLFF
NA	TRBV5-1	TRBJ1-2	NA	TGCGCCAGCAGATGGAGAAACCATAACTATGGCTACACCTTC	CASRWRNHNYGYTF
TRBD1	TRBV27	TRBJ2-7	NA	TGTGCCAGCAGTCACGGGACAGGGGCCTCCGAGCAGTACTTC	CASSHGTGASEQYF
NA	TRBV5-1	TRBJ2-2	NA	TGCGCCAGCAGCGCGACTGATTCGAACACCGGGGAGCTGTTTTTT	CASSATDSNTGELFF
NA	TRBV6-4	TRBJ1-2	NA	TGTGCCAGCAGCTTGGGCGGTAACTATGGCTACACCTTC	CASSLGGNYGYTF
NA	TRBV29-1	TRBJ1-5	NA	TGCAGCGTTGTCGGGGAAGATAGCAATCAGCCCCAGCATTTT	CSVVGEDSNQPQHF
NA	TRBV3-1/TRBV3-2	TRBJ2-1	NA	TGTGCCAGCAGCCAAGGGAACACCTACAATGAGCAGTTCTTC	CASSQGNTYNEQFF
NA	TRBV2	TRBJ2-3	NA	TGTGCCAGCAGTGAGAGACCTCACACAGATACGCAGTATTTT	CASSERPHTDTQYF
NA	TRBV14	TRBJ1-1	NA	TGTGCCAGCAGCCGAGAGACCATTGAAGCTTTCTTT	CASSRETIEAFF
NA	TRBV5-5	TRBJ2-3	NA	TGTGCCAGCAGCTTAACAGGGTTCGATACGCAGTATTTT	CASSLTGFDTQYF
NA	TRBV6-5	TRBJ2-3	NA	TGTGCCGGGGGAGGGACAGGTAGCACAGATACGCAGTATTTT	CAGGGTGSTDTQYF
NA	TRBV10-1	TRBJ2-1	NA	TGCGCCAGCAGTGAGTCCCCGGCGTCCAACAATGAGCAGTTCTTC	CASSESPASNNEQFF
NA	TRBV14	TRBJ2-2	few	TGTGCCAGCAGCCAAGTCCGGAACGGGGAGCTGTTTTTT	CASSQVRNGELFF
TRBD1	TRBV28	TRBJ2-7	NA	TGTGCCAGCAGTCCCGGACAGGGTCCCTACGAGCAGTACTTC	CASSPGQGPYEQYF
TRBD1	TRBV19	TRBJ1-1	NA	TGTGCCAGTAACCCCGGGACAGGGCTTACTGAAGCTTTCTTT	CASNPGTGLTEAFF
NA	TRBV28	TRBJ2-1	NA	TGTGCCAGCAGTTTCTCCCCATTTCGGAGCTCCTACAATGAGCAGTTCTTC	CASSFSPFRSSYNEQFF
TRBD2	TRBV19	TRBJ2-1	NA	TGTGCCAGTAGTGGCCGGGGACTAGCGGGGGCCGGTGAGCAGTTCTTC	CASSGRGLAGAGEQFF
NA	TRBV5-5	TRBJ1-1	NA	TGTGCCAGCAGCTTGGTGGGGTTTGGGACTGAAGCTTTCTTT	CASSLVGFGTEAFF
TRBD2	TRBV9	TRBJ2-3	NA	TGTGCCAGCAGCGTACCAGGTAGCGGGGGGGGCAACACAGATACGCAGTATTTT	CASSVPGSGGGNTDTQYF
TRBD2	TRBV19	TRBJ2-5	few	TGTGCCAGTAGTAAGGGAGGGGAGACCCAGTACTTC	CASSKGGETQYF
TRBD2	TRBV4-1	TRBJ2-1	NA	TGCGCCAGCAGCCAGACTAGCGACTCCTACAATGAGCAGTTCTTC	CASSQTSDSYNEQFF
NA	TRBV5-4	TRBJ1-2	NA	TGTGCCAGCAGCTTGGACAGGGTCGCCTATGGCTACACCTTC	CASSLDRVAYGYTF
NA	TRBV12-3/TRBV12-4	TRBJ1-5	NA	TGTGCCAGCAGTTTACAGGGTGATCAGCCCCAGCATTTT	CASSLQGDQPQHF
NA	TRBV7-7	TRBJ2-2	NA	TGTGCCAGCAGCTTAGGGGGCCCTGACAGGAACACCGGGGAGCTGTTTTTT	CASSLGGPDRNTGELFF
NA	TRBV13	TRBJ2-2	NA	TGTGCCAGCAGCCCTAGATTCACCGGGGAGCTGTTTTTT	CASSPRFTGELFF
NA	TRBV29-1	TRBJ1-4	NA	TGCAGCGTTGCCGGGGGTGAAAAACTGTTTTTT	CSVAGGEKLFF
TRBD1	TRBV6-5	TRBJ2-3	NA	TGTGCCAGCAAGAGTACAGGGGACACAGATACGCAGTATTTT	CASKSTGDTDTQYF
NA	TRBV3-1/TRBV3-2	TRBJ1-4	NA	TGTGCCAGCAGCCCCCTTCTCGGGGCTGGGTCTAATGAAAAACTGTTTTTT	CASSPLLGAGSNEKLFF
TRBD2	TRBV6-2/TRBV6-3	TRBJ2-1	NA	TGTGCCAGCAGCCAGGGATGGGGTAGCGGGGCTTACAATGAGCAGTTCTTC	CASSQGWGSGAYNEQFF
NA	TRBV19	TRBJ2-1	NA	TGTGCCAGTAGTATAGAGGTGGGAAAAAGTGAGCAGTTCTTC	CASSIEVGKSEQFF
NA	TRBV19	TRBJ2-5	NA	TGTGCCAGTAGTATTAGGGGGGGCACAGAGACCCAGTACTTC	CASSIRGGTETQYF
NA	TRBV18	TRBJ1-1	NA	TGTGCCAGCTCACCACTCGGGTTTCAGGGAAGAGGGACCACTGAAGCTTTCTTT	CASSPLGFQGRGTTEAFF
NA	TRBV5-6	TRBJ2-1	few	TGTGCCAGCAGCTCAACCCTAAACAGGGATAGGGATGAGCAGTTCTTC	CASSSTLNRDRDEQFF
TRBD2	TRBV3-1/TRBV3-2	TRBJ2-3	NA	TGTGCCAGCAGCCCCGGACTAGCGGGGTTAGGTACGCAGTATTTT	CASSPGLAGLGTQYF
TRBD1	TRBV19	TRBJ1-6	NA	TGTGCCAGTAGTACATTAGACAGGGTCGCAGCACCCCTCCACTTT	CASSTLDRVAAPLHF